These 9 T cell receptor beta chains were sequenced from one sample in a study of control samples from healthy donors and cancer patients. Using immunoSEQ multiplex PCR, the repertoire was profiled, and TCRdb retains in-frame clones only, with some absent. Counted here are more than 140,000 clones, 85% to 95% occurring once; the ten biggest clones make up around 12%. Sequencing was done on a sample of blood. The source of these receptors is a man between 35 and 55 years old in good health.

This chain connects TRBV3-1 (or the pseudogene TRBV3-2) to TRBJ1-1; D not resolved. V lost 3 bases to trimming and J lost 10 bases, with 15 bases between them. The CDR3 has 13 amino acids. The germline V gene has CDR1 LGHDT and CDR2 YNNKEL (reference sequence). Here the CDR3 DNA reads TGTGCCAGCAGCCATGGCACAGCGTCGGGAGCTTTCTTT. The encoded protein is CASSHGTASGAFF.

The rearrangement joins TRBV5-6 to TRBJ2-6; TRBD1 might be the D (5 bases). The ends were cut back, 0 bases at V and 4 bases at J, with 11 bases in the middle. In germline, CDR1 is SGHDT, CDR2 YYEEEE. The CDR3 extends over 16 amino acids. The CDR3 nucleotides read TGTGCCAGCAGCTTGGGGGTTGGGGCCGGGGCCAACGTCCTGACTTTC. This translates into CASSLGVGAGANVLTF.

The V and J genes are TRBV7-9 and TRBJ2-7, with D possibly TRBD1 on 6 matching bases. Germline CDR1 reads SEHNR; CDR2 reads FQNEAQ (reference sequence). This CDR3 is 15 amino acids long. Trimming left V 1 base short and J 7 bases short, with 17 bases between. The CDR3 loop is CASSLGLQGSGEQYF. The CDR3, as DNA: TGTGCCAGCAGCTTAGGGCTACAGGGATCTGGGGAGCAGTACTTC.

The rearrangement joins TRBV6-5 to TRBJ1-4; D possibly corresponds to TRBD1 (6 bases). The germline gives CDR1 MNHEY, CDR2 SVGAGI. The V end was cut by 7 bases, the J end by 8 bases, with 17 bases between. The CDR3 consists of 14 residues. This chain's CDR3 is CASTTGRGREKLFF. The CDR3 nucleotides read TGTGCCAGCACCACAGGGCGGGGCCGAGAAAAACTGTTTTTT.

The table lists this clone with a count of one. The chain joins TRBV13 to TRBJ1-5; D gene ambiguous. The CDR3 contains 15 residues. Per the germline V gene, CDR1 is PRHDT and CDR2 is FYEKMQ (reference sequence). The ends were cut back, 0 bases at V and 1 base at J, with 7 bases in the middle. The CDR3 DNA sequence: TGTGCCAGCAGCTTAGGCCGACAAAGCAATCAGCCCCAGCATTTT. It specifies CASSLGRQSNQPQHF.

The chain carries TRBV6-6 and TRBJ1-1, with TRBD1 identical over 9 bases. The germline V gene has CDR1 MNHNY and CDR2 SVGAGI (reference sequence). V was pared by 5 bases and J by 4 bases, with 14 bases of the junction left unmatched. CDR3 size: 17 residues. The CDR3 bases are TGTGCCAGCAGTCGGGACAGGGAAATAGTTGGGGCCACTGAAGCTTTCTTT. Translating it yields CASSRDREIVGATEAFF.

As concerns this clone: Germline is not matched at one junction end, which may reflect a read error. J is TRBJ2-2 and V is TRBV7-7; D may be TRBD1 (5 bases). Germline lookup yields CDR1 SSHAT and CDR2 FNYEAQ (reference sequence). CDR3 size: 14 residues. The CDR3 nucleotides are TGTGCTAGCAGCTTAGACAGGAACACCGGGGAGCTGTTTTTT. The encoded protein is CASSLDRNTGELFF.

V usage is TRBV5-6 and J usage is TRBJ2-7; D perhaps matches TRBD2 (6 bases). The CDR3 extends over 16 amino acids. Trimming removed 4 bases from V and 0 bases from J, with 17 bases in between. Germline V gene sequence: CDR1 SGHDT, CDR2 YYEEEE. CDR3 in DNA: TGTGCCAGCAGCCTTGGGGGGACGCTCCACTCCTACGAGCAGTACTTC. Protein sequence: CASSLGGTLHSYEQYF.

J is TRBJ2-1 and V is TRBV3-1 (or the pseudogene TRBV3-2); TRBD2 matches 13 bases. This CDR3 region has 17 residues. CDR1 and CDR2 from the germline V gene are LGHDT and YNNKEL (reference sequence). Trimming removed 2 bases from V and 2 bases from J; junction bases left unmatched: 3. CDR3 nucleotides: TGTGCCAGCAGCCAAACGACTAGCGGGGGGACCTACAATGAGCAGTTCTTC. It codes for CASSQTTSGGTYNEQFF.